This T cell receptor beta chain was captured by sequencing in a study of human T cells and chemical hapten exposure (dated by TCRdb to 2020 to 2022). Describing the broader study: For sensitization, 2% DPC in acetone was applied to an approximately 2 cm by approximately 2 cm area of upper inner arm skin. Weekly therapeutic DPC doses were additionally applied to the scalp of patients throughout the approximately 24-week study period. Patch testing was performed on the upper back with Finn chambers containing 0.01% DPC, and the patch tests were scored after 6 days according to International Contact Dermatitis Research Group standards. Alopecia areata with under or over 50% scalp involvement, alopecia totalis and alopecia universalis were represented in the patient cohort, which was mostly female. Libraries were pooled for sequencing, and variation in per-sample TCR yields was attributed mainly to small differences in library volumes within the pool. Peripheral blood TCR repertoire changes were tracked in vivo in alopecia patients during primary and secondary sensitization to the hapten diphenylcyclopropenone (DPC). Blood was sampled from patients pre-sensitization (week 0) and at 2, 6 and about 24 weeks after DPC sensitization. Blood for TCR sequencing was provided by twenty-nine alopecia patients at one to four time points (pre-sensitization, 2, 6 and 24 weeks).

According to the study, the label for this sample's time point signals: pre-sensitization, week 0. The meaning of the sample's treatment or condition label: therapeutic diphenylcyclopropenone sensitization with weekly scalp DPC. At every patch-test visit, the blood draw took place before the patch test was put on. Patients were considered eligible if aged 18 to 70, diagnosed with alopecia and deemed suitable for DPC therapy, and patients were excluded if pregnant. Unfractionated whole blood was collected in Tempus Blood RNA tubes, and total RNA was extracted from that blood. This clonotype was detected ten times or more. No antigen is known for it. Base quality data are lacking; no much larger clone is found one base away. Library creation used RACE. Data came from a NextSeq 500. During library preparation, unique molecular identifiers were attached to individual cDNA molecules so that TCRs could be counted in a quantitative, reproducible way. Each blood RNA sample was used to sequence both TCR alpha and TCR beta chains. In the authors' own workflow: Samples had a median of about 96,000 TCRs, with a range from 23,224 to 690,600. V, J and CDR3 annotation of the TCR reads was performed with the Decombinator software suite. To make PS versus PT1 abundance plots, every sample was subsampled to the same number of TCRs (28,000). Expanded TCRs were defined as absent before sensitization and observed at least eight times at the 2-week time point. TCRdb reprocessed the public reads (quality trimming at Q25 with fastp, clone calling with MiXCR) and kept in-frame beta chains. For every CDR3 protein sequence, its rows merge into one entry that carries the most common genes and DNA. These V and J calls originate from TCRdb's pipeline instead of the authors' own analysis. The sample contains 85,000 to 130,000 distinct CDR3 sequences, around 12% of them found a single time. The top ten clonotypes cover more than 1.5% of the sample.

Spanning cysteine to phenylalanine, the CDR3 consists of 16 amino acids. Just CDR3 DNA is preserved here, 48 bases in frame from base 1. The germline V gene encodes CDR1 MGHRA and CDR2 YSYEKL. V and J lose 0 bases and 7 bases, and a span of 15 bases separates them. General findings and caveats noted by the study authors: The number of PT1 expanded TCRs positively correlated with patch test score, significant at thresholds 8, 16 and 32 but not 4. No change with DPC sensitization was found in the number of TCRs above 1 in 1000 frequency, and no evidence of global repertoire structure alterations was found. Compared with pre-sensitization or healthy control sets, expanded TCRs formed significantly more large CDR3 similarity clusters, which is consistent with antigen-driven responses. All patients had alopecia, a presumed autoimmune disease, so their immune response might differ from that of healthy individuals. Repeated subsampling changed both the strength of the expansion versus patch-test correlation and the threshold at which that correlation became significant.

The chain is assembled from TRBV4-1 and TRBJ1-4, with a tentative D gene TRBD1 over 6 matching bases. This TCR came from a woman in her 50s with alopecia areata. Some clones in this sample may be carry-over from other donors' samples. This material consisted of whole blood, taken in connection with sensitization to the hapten diphenylcyclopropenone (DPC). The bases read TGCGCCAGCAGCCAAGAACTACAGGGTAATCTTGAAAAACTGTTTTTT. Its protein reads: CASSQELQGNLEKLFF.